Presented here are 16 T cell receptor beta chains from one specimen sequenced in a study of spatial heterogeneity in lung cancer. Each CDR3 protein is one row after TCRdb ran MiXCR on the 5' RACE reads. Here the sample spans 60,000 to 65,000 distinct CDR3 sequences, around 8.2% being singletons. Time point: sample taken at primary tumor resection. Sequencing was performed on whole RNA extracted from tumor and nontumor lung tissue, or from frozen PBMC, and the material was left unsorted. Sequenced here: PBMCs, sampled at surgery. The source is a female donor with early-stage non-small cell lung cancer.

This clonotype has a count of ten or more. The chain links TRBV29-1 to TRBJ1-1, with 7 positions matching TRBD1. The germline V gene has CDR1 SQVTM and CDR2 ANQGSEA. V trimming: 4 bases; J trimming: 4 bases; junction bases outside the gene matches: 9. The CDR3 contains 14 residues. The chain's CDR3 is CSVGQGVGGTEAFF. In DNA, the CDR3 is TGCAGCGTTGGGCAGGGGGTAGGCGGCACTGAAGCTTTCTTT.

In its sample, this clonotype was seen many times. This CDR3 reads CASSLSSGFSGANVLTF. CDR3 sequence (DNA): TGTGCCAGCAGTTTATCATCAGGGTTCTCTGGGGCCAACGTCCTGACTTTC. V gene TRBV28 combines with J gene TRBJ2-6; perhaps TRBD1 as D (5 bases). CDR1 is MDHEN, CDR2 SYDVKM, per germline. With 1 base removed from V and 0 bases from J, the gap between germline ends came to 10 bases. CDR3 size: 17 residues.

This clonotype was recorded at least ten times. V gene TRBV7-2 combines with J gene TRBJ1-2; D ambiguous. Germline V gives CDR1 SGHTA, CDR2 FQGNSA. Trimming pared 2 bases from V and 4 bases from J, leaving 8 bases between. The CDR3 runs 13 residues. The DNA for the CDR3 is TGTGCCAGCAGCTTATACGACGCCTATGGCTACACCTTC. Translating it yields CASSLYDAYGYTF.

This clonotype was counted a few times. The genes are TRBV15 and TRBJ2-3; tentatively, D is TRBD2 (5 bases). This CDR3 region has 16 residues. V was pared by 0 bases and J by 3 bases, with 13 bases between. Germline CDR1 reads LNHNV; CDR2 reads YYDKDF (reference sequence). The CDR3 loop is CATSRERATGTDTQYF. The CDR3 nucleotides are TGTGCCACCAGCAGAGAGCGGGCCACGGGTACAGATACGCAGTATTTT.

J is TRBJ2-1 and V is TRBV18, with 15 bases lining up with TRBD2. Per germline, CDR1 KGHSH and CDR2 LQKENI. The CDR3 is made up of 15 amino acids. V shed 6 bases and J 10 bases; nucleotides not matched to a gene: 7. CDR3 protein: CASSHPGLAGGEQFF. The CDR3 region has the DNA TGTGCCAGCTCTCACCCGGGACTAGCGGGAGGCGAGCAGTTCTTC.

The genes are TRBV6-5 and TRBJ1-6; a possible D gene is TRBD1 (5 bases). V lost 8 bases and J 7 bases, leaving 12 bases between the germline ends. The CDR3 is made up of 13 amino acids. Germline CDR1 is MNHEY and CDR2 is SVGAGI. Here the CDR3 DNA reads TGTGCCAGCTTCGGGGGAGCAAATTCACCCCTCCACTTT. Translated, it gives CASFGGANSPLHF.

This clonotype was counted a few times. The gene calls are TRBV27 and TRBJ1-6, with D uncertain. Germline-derived CDR1 and CDR2 are MNHEY and SMNVEV (reference sequence). Trimming took off 2 bases at V and 8 bases at J, with 4 bases between the two ends. The CDR3 loop spans 12 amino acids. The CDR3 loop reads CASSLPDSPLHF. The DNA of the CDR3 is TGTGCCAGCAGTTTACCTGATTCACCCCTCCACTTT.

This clonotype was seen many times. The chain combines TRBV12-3 or TRBV12-4 with TRBJ1-4; a weak D match, TRBD1 (5 bases). The CDR3 spans 17 residues. V lost 5 bases and J lost 1, with 17 bases in between. In DNA form, the CDR3 reads TGTGCCAGCAGTCCATTAACAGGAATCCTAACTAATGAAAAACTGTTTTTT. Translating it yields CASSPLTGILTNEKLFF.

This clonotype was seen a handful of times. The chain employs TRBV6-6 and TRBJ2-1; no definite D call. The CDR3 length is 12 residues. V lost 6 bases and J lost 1, with 4 bases in between. The germline CDR1 and CDR2 sequences are MNHNY and SVGAGI (reference sequence). CDR3 region: CASRSSYNEQFF. CDR3 in DNA: TGTGCCAGCAGGAGTTCCTACAATGAGCAGTTCTTC.

This clonotype has ten or more counts. The chain is built from TRBV6-2 or TRBV6-3 and TRBJ2-3; 7 bases align to TRBD2. The CDR3 covers 14 residues. Trimming took 7 bases from V and 3 from J; bases not matched to a gene: 7. CDR1 MNHEY and CDR2 SVGEGT come from the germline V gene. The CDR3 loop is CASTGSGATDTQYF. CDR3 DNA: TGTGCCAGCACCGGGAGCGGGGCGACAGATACGCAGTATTTT.

This clonotype was found a few times. The chain links TRBV20-1 to TRBJ2-4; possible D gene TRBD2, 7 bases. V was clipped by 3 bases and J by 6 bases, with 12 bases between them. The CDR3 contains 13 residues. The germline gives CDR1 DFQATT, CDR2 SNEGSKA (reference sequence). The CDR3 region is CSARIRGGNIQYF. CDR3 sequence (DNA): TGCAGTGCTAGGATTAGGGGGGGAAACATTCAGTACTTC.

The chain joins TRBV28 to TRBJ1-1, with D unresolved. Germline V gene lookup returns CDR1 MDHEN and CDR2 SYDVKM. The CDR3 is made up of 15 amino acids. The V end was cut by 1 base, the J end by 4 bases, with 13 bases between. CDR3 in DNA: TGTGCCAGCAGTTTATATGGCAGTAAGAGCACTGAAGCTTTCTTT. Its translation is CASSLYGSKSTEAFF.

At least ten counts were recorded for this clonotype. This chain links TRBV28 with TRBJ1-2; TRBD1 agrees at 8 bases. V shed 5 bases, J shed 6 bases, and the junction held 2 bases outside the gene matches. Germline-derived CDR1 and CDR2 are MDHEN and SYDVKM. This CDR3 contains 12 residues. CDR3 amino acids: CASSAQGDGYTF. The CDR3 coding sequence is TGTGCCAGCAGTGCACAGGGGGATGGCTACACCTTC.

The V gene is TRBV7-2, the J gene TRBJ1-1; D is undetermined. This CDR3 has 12 residues. CDR1 is SGHTA, CDR2 FQGNSA, per germline. V lost 5 bases, J lost 1 base, and 5 bases lay in between. This CDR3 is CASSVQNTEAFF. Here the CDR3 DNA reads TGTGCCAGCAGCGTACAGAACACTGAAGCTTTCTTT. The full variable domain, rest sourced from reference TRBV7-2 and TRBJ1-1, is GAGVSQSPSNKVTEKGKDVELRCDPISGHTALYWYRQSLGQGLEFLIYFQGNSAPDKSGLPSDRFSAERTGGSVSTLTIQRTQQEDSAVYLCASSVQNTEAFFGQGTRLTVV.

The chain is built from TRBV30 and TRBJ1-2; TRBD1 matches 9 bases. Germline assignment: CDR1 GTSNPN and CDR2 SVGIG (reference sequence). Trimming took 2 bases from V and 4 from J; bases not matched to a gene: 5. The CDR3 is made up of 14 amino acids. CDR3 sequence reads: CAWSPTGGPYGYTF. The CDR3 DNA is TGTGCCTGGAGTCCCACAGGGGGCCCCTATGGCTACACCTTC.

This clonotype was seen only a few times. The V gene is TRBV10-3, the J gene TRBJ2-1; 8 bases line up with TRBD1. The CDR3 length is 14 residues. Trimming at V came to 10 bases and at J to 9 bases, leaving 14 bases not matched to a gene. Germline lookup yields CDR1 ENHRY and CDR2 SYGVKD. The chain's CDR3 is CANAPGGKGGEQFF. CDR3 DNA sequence: TGTGCCAACGCTCCAGGGGGCAAGGGAGGTGAGCAGTTCTTC.